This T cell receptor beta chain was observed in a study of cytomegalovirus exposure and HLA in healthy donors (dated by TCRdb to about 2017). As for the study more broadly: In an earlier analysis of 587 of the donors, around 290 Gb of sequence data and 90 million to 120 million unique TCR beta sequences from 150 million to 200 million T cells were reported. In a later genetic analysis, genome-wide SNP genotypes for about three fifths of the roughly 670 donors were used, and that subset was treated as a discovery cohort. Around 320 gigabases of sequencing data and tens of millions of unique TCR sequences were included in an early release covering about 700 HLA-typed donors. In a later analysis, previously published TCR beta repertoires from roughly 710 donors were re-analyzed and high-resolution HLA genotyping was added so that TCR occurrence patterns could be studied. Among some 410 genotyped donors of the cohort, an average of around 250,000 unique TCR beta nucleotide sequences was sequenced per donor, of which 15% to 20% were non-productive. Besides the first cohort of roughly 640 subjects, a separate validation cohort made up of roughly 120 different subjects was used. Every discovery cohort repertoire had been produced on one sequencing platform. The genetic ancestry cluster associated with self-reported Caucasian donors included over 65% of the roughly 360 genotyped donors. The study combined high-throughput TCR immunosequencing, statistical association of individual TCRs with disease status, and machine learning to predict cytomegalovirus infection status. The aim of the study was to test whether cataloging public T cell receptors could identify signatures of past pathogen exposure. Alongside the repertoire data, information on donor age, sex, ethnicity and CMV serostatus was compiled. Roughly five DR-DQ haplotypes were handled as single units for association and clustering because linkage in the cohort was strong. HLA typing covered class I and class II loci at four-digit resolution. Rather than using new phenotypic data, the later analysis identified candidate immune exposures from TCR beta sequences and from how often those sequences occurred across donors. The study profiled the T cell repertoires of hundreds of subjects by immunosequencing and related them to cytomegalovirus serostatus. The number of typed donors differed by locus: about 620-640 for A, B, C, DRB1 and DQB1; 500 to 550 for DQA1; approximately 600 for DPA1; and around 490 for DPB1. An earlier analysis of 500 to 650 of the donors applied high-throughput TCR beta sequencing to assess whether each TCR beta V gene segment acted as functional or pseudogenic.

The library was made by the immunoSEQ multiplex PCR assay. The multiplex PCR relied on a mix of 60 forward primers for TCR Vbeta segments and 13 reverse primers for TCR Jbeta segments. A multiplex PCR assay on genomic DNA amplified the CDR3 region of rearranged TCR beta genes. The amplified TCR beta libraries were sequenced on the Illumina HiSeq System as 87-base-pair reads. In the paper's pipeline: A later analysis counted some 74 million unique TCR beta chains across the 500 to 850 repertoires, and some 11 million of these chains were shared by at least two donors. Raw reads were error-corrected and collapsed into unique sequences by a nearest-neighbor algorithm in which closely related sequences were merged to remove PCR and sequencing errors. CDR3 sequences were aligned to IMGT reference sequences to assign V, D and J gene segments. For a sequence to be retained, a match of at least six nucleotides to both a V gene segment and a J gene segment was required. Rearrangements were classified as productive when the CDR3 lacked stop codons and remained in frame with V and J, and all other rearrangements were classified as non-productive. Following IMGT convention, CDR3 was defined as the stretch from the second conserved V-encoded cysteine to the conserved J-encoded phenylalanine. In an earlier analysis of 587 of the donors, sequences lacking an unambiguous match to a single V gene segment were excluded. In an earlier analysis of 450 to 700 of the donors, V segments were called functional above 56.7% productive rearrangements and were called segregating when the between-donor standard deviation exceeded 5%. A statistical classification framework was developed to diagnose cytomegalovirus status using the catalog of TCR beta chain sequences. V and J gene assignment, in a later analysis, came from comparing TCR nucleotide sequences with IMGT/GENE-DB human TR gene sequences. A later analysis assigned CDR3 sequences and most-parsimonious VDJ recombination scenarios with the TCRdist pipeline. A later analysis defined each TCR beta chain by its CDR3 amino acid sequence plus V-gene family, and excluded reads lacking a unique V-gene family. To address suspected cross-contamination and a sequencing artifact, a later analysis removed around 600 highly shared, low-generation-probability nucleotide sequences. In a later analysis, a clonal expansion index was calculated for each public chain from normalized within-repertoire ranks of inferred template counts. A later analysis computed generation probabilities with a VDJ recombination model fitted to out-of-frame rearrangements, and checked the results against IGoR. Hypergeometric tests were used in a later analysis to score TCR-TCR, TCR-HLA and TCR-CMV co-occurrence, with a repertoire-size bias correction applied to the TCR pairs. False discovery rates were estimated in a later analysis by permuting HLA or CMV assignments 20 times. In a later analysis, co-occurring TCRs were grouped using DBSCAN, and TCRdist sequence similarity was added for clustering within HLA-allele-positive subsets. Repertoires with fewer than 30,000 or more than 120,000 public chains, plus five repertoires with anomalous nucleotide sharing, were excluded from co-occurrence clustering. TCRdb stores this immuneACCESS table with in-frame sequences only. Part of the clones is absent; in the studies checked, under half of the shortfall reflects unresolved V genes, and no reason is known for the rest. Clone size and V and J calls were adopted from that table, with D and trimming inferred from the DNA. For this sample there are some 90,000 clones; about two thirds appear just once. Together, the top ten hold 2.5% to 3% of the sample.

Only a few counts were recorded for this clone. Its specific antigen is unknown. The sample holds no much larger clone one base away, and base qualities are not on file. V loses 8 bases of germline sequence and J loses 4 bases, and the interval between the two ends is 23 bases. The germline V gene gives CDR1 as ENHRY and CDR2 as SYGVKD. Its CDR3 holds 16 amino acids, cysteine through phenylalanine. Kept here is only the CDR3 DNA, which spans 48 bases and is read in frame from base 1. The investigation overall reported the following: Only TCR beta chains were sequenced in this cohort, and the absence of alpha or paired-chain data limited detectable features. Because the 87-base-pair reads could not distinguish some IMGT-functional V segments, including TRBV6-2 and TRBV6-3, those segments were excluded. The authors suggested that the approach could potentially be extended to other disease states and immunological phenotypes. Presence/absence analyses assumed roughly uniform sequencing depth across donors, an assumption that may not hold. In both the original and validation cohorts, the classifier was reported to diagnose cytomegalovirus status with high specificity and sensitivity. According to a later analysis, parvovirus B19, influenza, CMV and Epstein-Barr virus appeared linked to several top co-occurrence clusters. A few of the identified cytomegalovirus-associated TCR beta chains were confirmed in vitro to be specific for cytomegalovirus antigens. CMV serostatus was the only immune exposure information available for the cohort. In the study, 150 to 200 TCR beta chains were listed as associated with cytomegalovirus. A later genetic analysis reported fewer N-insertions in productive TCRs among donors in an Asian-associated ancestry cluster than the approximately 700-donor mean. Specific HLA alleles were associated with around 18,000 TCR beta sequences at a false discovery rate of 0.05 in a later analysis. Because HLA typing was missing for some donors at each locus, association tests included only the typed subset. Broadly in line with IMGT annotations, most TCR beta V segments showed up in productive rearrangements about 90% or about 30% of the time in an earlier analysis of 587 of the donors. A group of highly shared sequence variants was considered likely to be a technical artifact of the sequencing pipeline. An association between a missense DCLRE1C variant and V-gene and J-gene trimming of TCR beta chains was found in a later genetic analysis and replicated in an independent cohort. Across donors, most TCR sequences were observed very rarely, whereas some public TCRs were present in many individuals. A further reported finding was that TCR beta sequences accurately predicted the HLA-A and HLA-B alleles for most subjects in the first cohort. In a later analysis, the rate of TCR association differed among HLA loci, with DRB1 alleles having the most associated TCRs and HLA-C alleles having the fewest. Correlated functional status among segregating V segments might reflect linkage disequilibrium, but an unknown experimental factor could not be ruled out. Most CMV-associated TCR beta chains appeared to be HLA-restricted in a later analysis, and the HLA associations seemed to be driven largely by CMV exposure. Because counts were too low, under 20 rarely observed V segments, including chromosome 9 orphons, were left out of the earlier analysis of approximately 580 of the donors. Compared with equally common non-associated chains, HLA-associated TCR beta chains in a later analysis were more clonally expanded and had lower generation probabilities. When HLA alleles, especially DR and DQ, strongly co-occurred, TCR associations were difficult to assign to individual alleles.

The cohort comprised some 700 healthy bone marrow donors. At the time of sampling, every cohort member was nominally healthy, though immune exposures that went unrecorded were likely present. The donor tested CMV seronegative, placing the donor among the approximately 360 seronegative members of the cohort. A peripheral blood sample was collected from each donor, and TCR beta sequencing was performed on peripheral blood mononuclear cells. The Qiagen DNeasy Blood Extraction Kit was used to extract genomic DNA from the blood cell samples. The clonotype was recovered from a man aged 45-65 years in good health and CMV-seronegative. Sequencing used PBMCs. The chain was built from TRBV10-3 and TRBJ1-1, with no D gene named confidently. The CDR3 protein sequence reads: CAIGGSPELGGTEAFF. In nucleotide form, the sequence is TGTGCCATCGGAGGGTCCCCCGAGCTCGGAGGCACTGAAGCTTTCTTT.